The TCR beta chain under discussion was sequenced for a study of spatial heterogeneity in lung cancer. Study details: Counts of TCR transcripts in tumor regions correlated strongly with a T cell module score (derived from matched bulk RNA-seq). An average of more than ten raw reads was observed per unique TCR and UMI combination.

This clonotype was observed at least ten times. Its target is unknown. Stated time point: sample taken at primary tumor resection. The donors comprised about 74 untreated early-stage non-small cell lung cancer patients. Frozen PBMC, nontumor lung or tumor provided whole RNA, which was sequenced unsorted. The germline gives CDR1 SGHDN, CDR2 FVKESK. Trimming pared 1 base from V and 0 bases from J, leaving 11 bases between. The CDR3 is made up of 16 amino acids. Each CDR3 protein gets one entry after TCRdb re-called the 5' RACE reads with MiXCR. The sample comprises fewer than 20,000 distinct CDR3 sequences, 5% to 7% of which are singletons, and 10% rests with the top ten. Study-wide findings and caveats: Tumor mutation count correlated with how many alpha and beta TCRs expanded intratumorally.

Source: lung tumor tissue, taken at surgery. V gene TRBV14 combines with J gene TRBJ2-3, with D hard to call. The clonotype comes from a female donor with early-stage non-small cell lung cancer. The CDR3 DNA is TGTGCCAGCAGCCAAGTAGGCGGTTATAGCACAGATACGCAGTATTTT. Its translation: CASSQVGGYSTDTQYF.